Detailed here is one T cell receptor beta chain. Other DNA sequences from this sample encode an identical CDR3 as well. In the authors' methods: Reference gene primers were amplified, and this amplification served to estimate nucleated cell counts. Libraries were prepared by immunoSEQ multiplex PCR; TCRdb keeps only in-frame clonotypes and omits some of them. Clonal size and the V and J genes are those of that table, whereas D and trimming came from the DNA. The sample consists of tens of thousands of clones, about 85% of them appearing once. These data come from a study of blood T cell repertoires in COVID-19. Whole-study context: Researchers got acute and convalescent COVID-19 samples from the United States, Italy and Spain. PBMCs, B-cell-depleted T cells, or T cells provided the cDNA or gDNA that made up the material.

The V end was cut by 0 bases, the J end by 6 bases, with 9 bases between. The CDR3 totals 14 residues. CDR1 is MNHEY and CDR2 is SVGAGI in the germline V gene. The sequenced sample consisted of peripheral blood. The sequence came from an elderly woman in a cohort sampled during active or convalescent COVID-19. The rearrangement joins TRBV6-5 to TRBJ2-1, with D possibly being TRBD1 (6 bases). CDR3 DNA: TGTGCCAGCAGTTACTCTTCCAGGGGCAATGAGCAGTTCTTC. Protein sequence: CASSYSSRGNEQFF.